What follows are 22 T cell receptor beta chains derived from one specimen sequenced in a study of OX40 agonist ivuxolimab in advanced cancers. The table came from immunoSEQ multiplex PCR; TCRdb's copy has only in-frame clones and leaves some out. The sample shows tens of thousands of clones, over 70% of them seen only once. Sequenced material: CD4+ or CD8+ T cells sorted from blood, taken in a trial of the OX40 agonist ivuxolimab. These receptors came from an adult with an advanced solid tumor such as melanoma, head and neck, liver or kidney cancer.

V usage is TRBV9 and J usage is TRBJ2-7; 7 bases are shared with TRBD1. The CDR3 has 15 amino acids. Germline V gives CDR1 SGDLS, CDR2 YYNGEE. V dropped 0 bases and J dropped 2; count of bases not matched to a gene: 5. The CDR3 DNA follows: TGTGCCAGCAGCGTAGCTGGGACAGAACCCTACGAGCAGTACTTC. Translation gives CASSVAGTEPYEQYF.

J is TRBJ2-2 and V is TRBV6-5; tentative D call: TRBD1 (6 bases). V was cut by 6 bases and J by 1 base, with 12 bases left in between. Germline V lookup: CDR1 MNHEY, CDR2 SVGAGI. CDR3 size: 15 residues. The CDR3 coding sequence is TGTGCCAGCAGAGATCCGGGACAGAACACCGGGGAGCTGTTTTTT. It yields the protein CASRDPGQNTGELFF.

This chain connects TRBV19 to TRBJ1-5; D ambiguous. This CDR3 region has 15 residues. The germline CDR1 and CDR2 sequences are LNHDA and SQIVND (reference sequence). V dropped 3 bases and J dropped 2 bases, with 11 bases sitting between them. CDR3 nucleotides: TGTGCCAGTAGTATCTCCGCCGGCCGCAATCAGCCCCAGCATTTT. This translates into CASSISAGRNQPQHF. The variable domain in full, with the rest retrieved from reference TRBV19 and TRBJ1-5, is DGGITQSPKYLFRKEGQNVTLSCEQNLNHDAMYWYRQDPGQGLRLIYYSQIVNDFQKGDIAEGYSVSREKKESFPLTVTSAQKNPTAFYLCASSISAGRNQPQHFGDGTRLSIL.

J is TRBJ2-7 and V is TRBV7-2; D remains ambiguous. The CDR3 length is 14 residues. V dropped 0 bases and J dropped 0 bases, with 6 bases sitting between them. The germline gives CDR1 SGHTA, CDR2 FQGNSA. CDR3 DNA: TGTGCCAGCAGCTTAGCCGTCAACTCCTACGAGCAGTACTTC. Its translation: CASSLAVNSYEQYF. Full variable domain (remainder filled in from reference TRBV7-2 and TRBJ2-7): GAGVSQSPSNKVTEKGKDVELRCDPISGHTALYWYRQSLGQGLEFLIYFQGNSAPDKSGLPSDRFSAERTGGSVSTLTIQRTQQEDSAVYLCASSLAVNSYEQYFGPGTRLTVT.

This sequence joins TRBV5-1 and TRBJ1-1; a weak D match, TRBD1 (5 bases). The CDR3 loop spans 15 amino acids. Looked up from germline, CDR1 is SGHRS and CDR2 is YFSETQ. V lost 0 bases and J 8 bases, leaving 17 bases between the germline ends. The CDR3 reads CASSLVRDPFEEAFF. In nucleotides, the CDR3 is TGCGCCAGCAGCTTGGTTCGGGACCCCTTTGAAGAAGCTTTCTTT.

The CDR3 DNA follows: TGTGCCAGCAGCTTACGGGGGGGCGGGGCCAACGTCCTGACTTTC. This translates into CASSLRGGGANVLTF. The chain employs TRBV7-2 and TRBJ2-6; 8 positions agree with TRBD2. The CDR3 sequence is 15 residues long. CDR1 and CDR2 from the germline V gene are SGHTA and FQGNSA. The V segment lost 2 bases and the J segment 4 bases; nucleotides outside the gene matches: 1.

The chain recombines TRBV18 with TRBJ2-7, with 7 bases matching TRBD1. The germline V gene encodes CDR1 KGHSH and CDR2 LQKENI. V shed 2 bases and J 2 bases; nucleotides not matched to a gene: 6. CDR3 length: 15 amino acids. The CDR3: CASSPWEQGAYEQYF. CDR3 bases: TGTGCCAGCTCACCATGGGAGCAGGGGGCCTACGAGCAGTACTTC.

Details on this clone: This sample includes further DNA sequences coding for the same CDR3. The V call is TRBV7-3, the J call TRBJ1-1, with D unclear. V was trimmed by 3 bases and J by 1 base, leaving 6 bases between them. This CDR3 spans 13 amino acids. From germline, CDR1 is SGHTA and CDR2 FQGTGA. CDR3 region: CASSFSTNTEAFF. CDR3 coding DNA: TGTGCCAGCAGCTTTAGCACGAACACTGAAGCTTTCTTT.

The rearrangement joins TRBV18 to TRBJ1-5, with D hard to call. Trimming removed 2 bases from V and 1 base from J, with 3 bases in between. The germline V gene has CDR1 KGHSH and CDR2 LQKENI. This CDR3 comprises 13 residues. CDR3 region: CASSPESNQPQHF. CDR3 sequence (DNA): TGTGCCAGCTCACCAGAAAGCAATCAGCCCCAGCATTTT.

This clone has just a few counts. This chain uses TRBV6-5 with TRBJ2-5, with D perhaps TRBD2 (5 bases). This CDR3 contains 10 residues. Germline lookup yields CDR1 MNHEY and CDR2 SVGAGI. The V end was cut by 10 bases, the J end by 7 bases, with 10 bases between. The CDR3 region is CATYGGTQYF. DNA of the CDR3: TGTGCCACCTATGGAGGGACCCAGTACTTC.

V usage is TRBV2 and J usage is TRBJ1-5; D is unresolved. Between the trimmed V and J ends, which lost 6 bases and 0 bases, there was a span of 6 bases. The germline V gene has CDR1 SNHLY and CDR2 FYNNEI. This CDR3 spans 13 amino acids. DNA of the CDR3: TGTGCCAGCAGCGGCGGTAGCAATCAGCCCCAGCATTTT. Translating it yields CASSGGSNQPQHF.

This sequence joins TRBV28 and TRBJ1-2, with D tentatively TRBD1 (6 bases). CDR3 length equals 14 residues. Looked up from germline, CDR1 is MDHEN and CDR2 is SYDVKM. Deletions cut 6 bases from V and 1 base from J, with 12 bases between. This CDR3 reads CASSPGQLNYGYTF. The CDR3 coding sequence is TGTGCCAGCAGCCCCGGACAGCTTAACTATGGCTACACCTTC.

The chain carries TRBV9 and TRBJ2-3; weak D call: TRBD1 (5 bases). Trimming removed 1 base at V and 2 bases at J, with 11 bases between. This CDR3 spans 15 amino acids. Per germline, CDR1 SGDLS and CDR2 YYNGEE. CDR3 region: CASSVSWGSTDTQYF. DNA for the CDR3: TGTGCCAGCAGCGTATCTTGGGGCTCCACAGATACGCAGTATTTT.

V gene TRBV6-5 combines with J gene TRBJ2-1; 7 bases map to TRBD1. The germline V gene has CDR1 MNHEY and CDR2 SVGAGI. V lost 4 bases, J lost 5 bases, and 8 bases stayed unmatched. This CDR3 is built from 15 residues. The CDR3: CASSSVSTGHNEQFF. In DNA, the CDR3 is TGTGCCAGCAGTTCTGTATCGACAGGGCACAATGAGCAGTTCTTC.

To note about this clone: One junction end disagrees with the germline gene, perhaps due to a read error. The CDR3 DNA sequence: TGTGCCAGCAGGACTGACGGACTTTCTCAAGATTTT. Its protein is CASRTDGLSQDF. The rearrangement links TRBV28 to TRBJ1-4; D is unresolved. Germline V gene sequence: CDR1 MDHEN, CDR2 SYDVKM. The CDR3 spans 12 residues. Using reference TRBV28 and TRBJ1-4 for the parts outside the CDR3, the full variable domain is DVKVTQSSRYLVKRTGEKVFLECVQDMDHENMFWYRQDPGLGLRLIYFSYDVKMKEKGDIPEGYSVSREKKERFSLILESASTNQTSMYLCASRTDGLSQDFGSGTQLSVL.

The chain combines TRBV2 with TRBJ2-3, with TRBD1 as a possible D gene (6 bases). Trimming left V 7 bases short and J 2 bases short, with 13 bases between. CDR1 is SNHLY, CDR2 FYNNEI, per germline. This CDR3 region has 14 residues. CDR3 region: CASKAGVNTDTQYF. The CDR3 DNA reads TGTGCCAGCAAGGCAGGGGTAAACACAGATACGCAGTATTTT.

The CDR3 region has the DNA TGTGCCAGTAGTACCACCGGGACAGCCCAGCCCCAGCATTTT. As protein: CASSTTGTAQPQHF. The chain employs TRBV19 and TRBJ1-5; the match to TRBD1 covers 7 bases. Trimming cost V 4 bases and J 7 bases; bases outside gene matches: 7. The germline CDR1 and CDR2 sequences are LNHDA and SQIVND (reference sequence). This CDR3 is 14 amino acids long. Filled out from reference TRBV19 and TRBJ1-5, the complete variable domain reads DGGITQSPKYLFRKEGQNVTLSCEQNLNHDAMYWYRQDPGQGLRLIYYSQIVNDFQKGDIAEGYSVSREKKESFPLTVTSAQKNPTAFYLCASSTTGTAQPQHFGDGTRLSIL.

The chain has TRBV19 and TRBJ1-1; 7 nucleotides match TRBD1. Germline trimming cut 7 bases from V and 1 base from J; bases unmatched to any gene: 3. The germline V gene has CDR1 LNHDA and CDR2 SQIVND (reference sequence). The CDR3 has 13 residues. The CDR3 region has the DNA TGTGCCAGTAATAACAGGGGGAACACTGAAGCTTTCTTT. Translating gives CASNNRGNTEAFF.

Here the CDR3 DNA reads TGTGCCAGTTTACGGGACAACCGATTGAACACTGAAGCTTTCTTT. Its translation is CASLRDNRLNTEAFF. This sequence joins TRBV28 and TRBJ1-1; tentatively, D is TRBD1 (6 bases). This CDR3 contains 15 residues. The germline CDR1 and CDR2 sequences are MDHEN and SYDVKM. Trimming removed 9 bases from V and 0 bases from J, with 17 bases in between.

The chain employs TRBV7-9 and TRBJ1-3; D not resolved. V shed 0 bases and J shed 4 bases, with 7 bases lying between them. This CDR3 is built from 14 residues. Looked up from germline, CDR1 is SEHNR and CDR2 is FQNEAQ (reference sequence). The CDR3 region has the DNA TGTGCCAGCAGCTTAGCGCGTACAGGAAACACCATATATTTT. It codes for CASSLARTGNTIYF.

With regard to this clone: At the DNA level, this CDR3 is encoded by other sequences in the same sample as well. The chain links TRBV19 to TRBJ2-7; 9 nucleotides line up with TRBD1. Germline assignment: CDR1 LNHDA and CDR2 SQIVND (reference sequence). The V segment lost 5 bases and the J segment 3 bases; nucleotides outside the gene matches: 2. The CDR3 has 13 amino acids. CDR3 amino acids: CASSGTGRYEQYF. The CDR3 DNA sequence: TGTGCCAGTAGTGGGACAGGGCGCTACGAGCAGTACTTC.

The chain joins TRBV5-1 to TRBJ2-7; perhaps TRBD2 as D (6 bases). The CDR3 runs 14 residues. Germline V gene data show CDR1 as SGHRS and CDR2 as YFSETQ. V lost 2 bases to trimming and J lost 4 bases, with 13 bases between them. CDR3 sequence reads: CASSFRRGGYEQYF. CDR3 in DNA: TGCGCCAGCAGCTTTCGGCGGGGTGGGTACGAGCAGTACTTC.